This TCR beta chain was found in a study of cytomegalovirus exposure and HLA in healthy donors. Regarding the study as a whole: Accounts indicate the classifier identified cytomegalovirus status with strong specificity and sensitivity.

Each donor was healthy, and each was a bone marrow donor. Germline lookup yields CDR1 SEHNR and CDR2 FQNEAQ (reference sequence). V shed 4 bases and J shed 6 bases, with 9 bases lying between them. This CDR3 is built from 12 residues. Primers: 60 Vbeta forward and 13 Jbeta reverse. Per the original methods: In a later analysis, roughly 86 million unique TCR beta chains included roughly 11 million shared by two or more donors. TCRdb's copy holds only in-frame clones and misses some; the assay was immunoSEQ multiplex PCR. That table gives V, J and clone size, and the DNA gave D and trimming. This table holds approximately 120,000 clones, around 72% found once. Concerning this clone: Its antigen is still unknown.

The sequence came from a woman aged 50 to 60 in good health and CMV-seropositive. The J gene is TRBJ1-1, the V gene TRBV7-9, with unresolved D. Sequenced material: PBMCs. CDR3 in DNA: TGTGCCAGCAGCTCTGGGAGTCCTGAAGCTTTCTTT. Translation gives CASSSGSPEAFF.